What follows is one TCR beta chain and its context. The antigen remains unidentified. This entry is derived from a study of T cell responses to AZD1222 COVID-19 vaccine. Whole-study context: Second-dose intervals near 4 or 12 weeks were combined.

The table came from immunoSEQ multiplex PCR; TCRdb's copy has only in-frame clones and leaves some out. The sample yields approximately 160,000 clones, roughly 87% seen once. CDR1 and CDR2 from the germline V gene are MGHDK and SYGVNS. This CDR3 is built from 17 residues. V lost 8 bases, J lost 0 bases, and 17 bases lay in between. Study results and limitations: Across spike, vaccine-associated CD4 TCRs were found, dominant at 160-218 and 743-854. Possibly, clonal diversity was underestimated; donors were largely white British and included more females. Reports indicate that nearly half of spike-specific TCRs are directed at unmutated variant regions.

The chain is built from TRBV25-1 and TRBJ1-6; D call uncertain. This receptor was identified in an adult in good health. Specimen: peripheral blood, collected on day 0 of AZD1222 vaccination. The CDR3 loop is CASGGSLSSSYNSPLHF. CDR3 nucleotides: TGTGCCAGCGGCGGGTCCTTGTCGAGCTCCTATAATTCACCCCTCCACTTT.